A single sample gave rise to the 21 T cell receptor beta chains below, sequenced in a study of PD-1 blockade in mismatch repair-deficient tumors. Assay: immunoSEQ multiplex PCR; the TCRdb copy retains only in-frame clones and omits some. The sample contains some 49,000 clones, 70% to 85% of which appear only once. Sequences were derived from PBMCs, sampled before pembrolizumab treatment. The receptors shown here come from an adult with mismatch repair-deficient cancer.

The V gene is TRBV29-1, the J gene TRBJ2-2; D unresolved. Germline CDR1 and CDR2: SQVTM and ANQGSEA. The V gene lost 3 bases and the J gene lost 1 base, with 12 bases spanning the gap. There are 15 residues in the CDR3. The CDR3 DNA reads as TGCAGCGTTGAGTCTGCCGGGCTGAACACCGGGGAGCTGTTTTTT. It is translated as CSVESAGLNTGELFF.

This clone was detected only once. The genes are TRBV11-3 and TRBJ2-2; D is ambiguous. V was cut by 1 base and J by 6 bases, with 3 bases left in between. CDR1 is SGHNT and CDR2 is YENEEA in the germline V gene. The CDR3 runs 12 residues. The CDR3 loop is CASSLVPGELFF. The CDR3 nucleotides read TGTGCCAGCAGCTTAGTCCCCGGGGAGCTGTTTTTT.

The rearrangement uses TRBV21-1 and TRBJ1-5. TRBV21-1 is a pseudogene locus. The CDR3 extends over 19 amino acids. The CDR3 region is CASSEKIPEKAPRGQPQHF. The CDR3 region has the DNA TGTGCCAGCAGTGAAAAGATCCCGGAGAAAGCTCCGCGGGGTCAGCCCCAGCATTTT.

The rearrangement uses TRBV10-2 and TRBJ1-1; 8 nucleotides match TRBD1. This CDR3 has 13 amino acids. Germline V gene data show CDR1 as WSHSY and CDR2 as SAAADI. The trim removed 7 bases at V and 6 bases at J, leaving 7 bases unmatched. CDR3 in amino acids: CASTQDRGAEAFF. The CDR3 DNA follows: TGCGCCAGCACCCAAGACAGGGGAGCTGAAGCTTTCTTT.

The rearrangement links TRBV28 to TRBJ2-1; TRBD2 aligns across 7 bases. This CDR3 comprises 16 residues. Losses at the gene ends were 5 bases for V and 7 bases for J; bases not matched to a gene: 14. Per germline, CDR1 MDHEN and CDR2 SYDVKM. The CDR3 DNA is TGTGCCAGCAGTCCTTCCGAGACTGTGGGGGGGAATGAGCAGTTCTTC. Amino acid sequence: CASSPSETVGGNEQFF.

The sample holds a few counts of this clone. The CDR3 DNA reads as TGTGCCAGCTCACCTGAGCGGGATTATGAGCAGTTCTTC. Translating it yields CASSPERDYEQFF. J is TRBJ2-1 and V is TRBV18; 7 bases align to TRBD2. This CDR3 has 13 amino acids. Trimming took 3 bases from V and 8 from J; bases not matched to a gene: 4. Per germline, CDR1 KGHSH and CDR2 LQKENI. The variable domain in full, with the rest retrieved from reference TRBV18 and TRBJ2-1, is NAGVMQNPRHLVRRRGQEARLRCSPMKGHSHVYWYRQLPEEGLKFMVYLQKENIIDESGMPKERFSAEFPKEGPSILRIQQVVRGDSAAYFCASSPERDYEQFFGPGTRLTVL.

J is TRBJ2-1 and V is TRBV29-1, with 7 bases matching TRBD1. The germline V gene encodes CDR1 SQVTM and CDR2 ANQGSEA. The CDR3 length is 16 residues. V shed 4 bases, J shed 2 bases, and the junction held 11 bases outside the gene matches. The CDR3 region has the DNA TGCAGCGTTGGAATATCCAGACAGGGAACCTACAATGAGCAGTTCTTC. It specifies CSVGISRQGTYNEQFF.

The gene calls are TRBV5-5 and TRBJ2-2; D gene ambiguous. The V end lost 2 bases, the J end lost 5 bases, and 4 bases lay between the germline ends. CDR3 length: 12 residues. Germline V lookup: CDR1 SGHKS, CDR2 YYEKEE (reference sequence). The CDR3 nucleotides are TGTGCCAGCAGCTTTGGGACCGGGGAGCTGTTTTTT. Its translation is CASSFGTGELFF.

The V and J genes are TRBV7-9 and TRBJ2-7, with 11 bases identical to TRBD2. This CDR3 comprises 16 residues. The V and J ends lost 4 bases and 5 bases, in that order; junction bases with no gene match: 10. CDR1 and CDR2 from the germline V gene are SEHNR and FQNEAQ (reference sequence). CDR3 region: CASSSPRNSGRDEQYF. The CDR3, as DNA: TGTGCCAGCAGCTCCCCCCGGAATAGCGGGAGGGACGAGCAGTACTTC.

The V and J genes are TRBV30 and TRBJ2-5; the match to TRBD1 covers 11 bases. The junction had 3 bases not matched to a gene; V was cut back by 3 bases and J by 3 bases. The germline V gene encodes CDR1 GTSNPN and CDR2 SVGIG (reference sequence). This CDR3 spans 14 amino acids. The CDR3 region has the DNA TGTGCCTGGAGGGACAGGGGGCCTGAAGAGACCCAGTACTTC. Translated: CAWRDRGPEETQYF.

The rearrangement links TRBV10-1 to TRBJ1-3; the D is unclear. Germline-derived CDR1 and CDR2 are WNHNN and SYGVQD (reference sequence). This CDR3 has 15 amino acids. Trimming removed 2 bases from V and 0 bases from J, with 8 bases in between. In nucleotides, the CDR3 is TGCGCCAGCAGTGAGAACCGGGTCTCTGGAAACACCATATATTTT. Translated: CASSENRVSGNTIYF.

The chain is built from TRBV6-9 and TRBJ2-2, with TRBD1 matching over 7 bases. Germline trimming cut 5 bases from V and 4 bases from J; bases unmatched to any gene: 7. Germline CDR1 and CDR2: MNHGY and SVAAGI. The CDR3 spans 15 residues. The CDR3 DNA is TGTGCCAGCAGTGATCCGGGACAGAGCACCGGGGAGCTGTTTTTT. Encoded protein: CASSDPGQSTGELFF.

The rearrangement links TRBV9 to TRBJ2-7, with D maybe TRBD1 (6 bases). The CDR3 loop spans 15 amino acids. V lost 1 base and J lost 0, with 11 bases in between. CDR1 is SGDLS, CDR2 YYNGEE, per germline. Written as DNA, the CDR3 is TGTGCCAGCAGCGTAAATTTAGGGGGCTCCTACGAGCAGTACTTC. Translation: CASSVNLGGSYEQYF.

This clone was observed a few times. The CDR3 region is CAWRTSFYEQYF. CDR3 DNA: TGTGCCTGGAGGACTAGCTTCTACGAGCAGTACTTC. The V and J genes are TRBV30 and TRBJ2-7; 7 bases map to TRBD2. The CDR3 consists of 12 residues. Germline V gene lookup returns CDR1 GTSNPN and CDR2 SVGIG (reference sequence). Trimming cost V 3 bases and J 3 bases; bases outside gene matches: 2.

The chain recombines TRBV12-5 with TRBJ2-7; D is ambiguous. The germline V gene has CDR1 LGHNT and CDR2 FRNRAP. The CDR3 sequence is 11 residues long. Trimming took 3 bases from V and 1 from J, leaving 1 base between them. For the CDR3, the DNA is TGTGCTAGTGGTTTTTCCTACGAGCAGTACTTC. Its protein product is CASGFSYEQYF.

The rearrangement joins TRBV4-2 to TRBJ2-7; maybe TRBD2 (6 bases). CDR1 and CDR2 (germline): LGHNA, YNFKEQ. The ends were cut back, 1 base at V and 0 bases at J, with 10 bases in the middle. This CDR3 is 15 amino acids long. CDR3 loop: CASSQASASSYEQYF. The CDR3 DNA sequence: TGTGCCAGCAGCCAAGCTAGCGCTTCCTCCTACGAGCAGTACTTC.

This clone was observed once. The chain employs TRBV6-5 and TRBJ2-3; 8 nucleotides line up with TRBD2. Germline V CDR1 and CDR2: MNHEY, SVGAGI. The CDR3 length is 15 residues. With 2 bases clipped from V and 5 bases from J, the junction kept 6 bases outside the gene matches. CDR3 coding DNA: TGTGCCAGCAGTTACACAAGCGGGAGATTAGATACGCAGTATTTT. Protein: CASSYTSGRLDTQYF.

The chain recombines TRBV7-2 with TRBJ2-2, with 9 bases identical to TRBD2. The CDR3 is 17 amino acids. Per germline, CDR1 SGHTA and CDR2 FQGNSA. Losses at the gene ends were 2 bases for V and 2 bases for J; bases not matched to a gene: 6. CDR3 DNA sequence: TGTGCCAGCAGCTTATGGCCAGCGGGAGGTAACACCGGGGAGCTGTTTTTT. It specifies CASSLWPAGGNTGELFF.

The CDR3 protein is CASSLEGEGELFF. The DNA for the CDR3 is TGCGCCAGCAGCCTCGAGGGAGAAGGGGAGCTGTTTTTT. The rearrangement links TRBV5-1 to TRBJ2-2; perhaps TRBD2 as D (5 bases). CDR1 SGHRS and CDR2 YFSETQ come from the germline V gene. This CDR3 contains 13 residues. V dropped 4 bases and J dropped 8 bases, with 12 bases sitting between them.

The gene calls are TRBV7-3 and TRBJ1-1, with 7 bases matching TRBD1. Germline CDR1 is SGHTA and CDR2 is FQGTGA. The CDR3 consists of 14 residues. Trimming cost V 5 bases and J 5 bases; bases outside gene matches: 8. CDR3 residues: CASSPRGMSTEAFF. The DNA for the CDR3 is TGTGCCAGCAGCCCCAGGGGGATGTCGACTGAAGCTTTCTTT.

The genes are TRBV15 and TRBJ2-4; TRBD2 agrees at 8 bases. Germline V gene sequence: CDR1 LNHNV, CDR2 YYDKDF (reference sequence). The CDR3 extends over 18 amino acids. The V and J ends lost 3 bases and 2 bases, in that order; junction bases with no gene match: 12. The CDR3 loop is CATSSLSGGTLPKNIQYF. In nucleotides, the CDR3 is TGTGCCACCAGCAGTCTCTCGGGGGGGACCCTGCCCAAAAACATTCAGTACTTC.